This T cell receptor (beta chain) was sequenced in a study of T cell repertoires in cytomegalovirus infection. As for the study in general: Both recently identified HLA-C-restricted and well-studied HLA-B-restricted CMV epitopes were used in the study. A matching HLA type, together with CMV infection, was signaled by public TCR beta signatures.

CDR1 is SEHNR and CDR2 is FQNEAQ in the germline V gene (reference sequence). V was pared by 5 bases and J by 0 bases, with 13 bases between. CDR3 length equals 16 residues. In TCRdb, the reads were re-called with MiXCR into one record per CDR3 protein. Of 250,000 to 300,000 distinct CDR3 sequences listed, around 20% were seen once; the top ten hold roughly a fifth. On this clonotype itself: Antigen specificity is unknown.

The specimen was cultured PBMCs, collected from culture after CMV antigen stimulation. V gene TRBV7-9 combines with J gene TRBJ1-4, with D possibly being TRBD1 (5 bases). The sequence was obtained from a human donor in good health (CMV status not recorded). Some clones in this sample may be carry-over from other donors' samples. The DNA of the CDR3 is TGTGCCAGCAGCCCGCAGGACACACCAACTAATGAAAAACTGTTTTTT. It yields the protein CASSPQDTPTNEKLFF.